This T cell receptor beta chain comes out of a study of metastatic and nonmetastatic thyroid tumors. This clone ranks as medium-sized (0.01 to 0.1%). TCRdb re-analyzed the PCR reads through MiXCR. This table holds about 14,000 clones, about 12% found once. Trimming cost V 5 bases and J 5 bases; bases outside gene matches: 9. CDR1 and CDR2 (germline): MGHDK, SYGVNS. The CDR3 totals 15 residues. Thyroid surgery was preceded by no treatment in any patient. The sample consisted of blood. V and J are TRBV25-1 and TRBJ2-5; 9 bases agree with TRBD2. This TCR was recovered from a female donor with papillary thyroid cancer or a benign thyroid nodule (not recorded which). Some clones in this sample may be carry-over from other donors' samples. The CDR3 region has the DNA TGTGCCAGCAGTCCCGGGACTAGCAGTAAGGAGACCCAGTACTTC. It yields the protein CASSPGTSSKETQYF.